This TCR beta chain comes out of a study of T-cell reconstitution after alpha-beta-depleted transplantation in children. Whole-study findings and limits: Several hundred rapidly expanded clones from non-depleted graft cells reportedly supplied alpha-beta T cells about two months post-transplant. At the one-year point after transplant, T-cell counts and TCRbeta diversity were found to come mostly from T cells that had been newly produced. From surviving recipient T cells and thymic progenitors came the high day-60 TCRbeta diversity observed in some patients.

Regarding this clonotype: Its antigen is unidentified.

A library of TCRbeta sequences, prepared with unique molecular identifiers, was generated. Via MiXCR, TCRdb re-called the PCR reads, giving one row per CDR3 protein. The profile shows fewer than 750,000 distinct CDR3 sequences, 20% to 25% of them singletons. The clonotype originates from a boy less than two years old who had a stem cell transplant for acute myeloid leukemia, so the T cells may come from the graft donor. The source material was PBMCs, mostly from graft donor cells, sampled 360 days after TCRalphabeta/CD19-depleted stem cell transplant.

CDR3 in amino acids: CASSLGLAGITDTQYF. In DNA form, the CDR3 reads TGTGCCAGCAGCCTTGGTCTAGCGGGGATCACAGATACGCAGTATTTT. The rearrangement links TRBV7-9 to TRBJ2-3; TRBD2 aligns across 9 bases. CDR1 is SEHNR, CDR2 FQNEAQ, per germline (reference sequence). The CDR3 loop spans 16 amino acids. After removal of 5 bases from V and 2 bases from J, the junction contained 8 bases not matched to a gene. The full variable domain, completed using reference TRBV7-9 and TRBJ2-3, is DTGVSQNPRHKITKRGQNVTFRCDPISEHNRLYWYRQTLGQGPEFLTYFQNEAQLEKSRLLSDRFSAERPKGSFSTLEIQRTEQGDSAMYLCASSLGLAGITDTQYFGPGTRLTVL.